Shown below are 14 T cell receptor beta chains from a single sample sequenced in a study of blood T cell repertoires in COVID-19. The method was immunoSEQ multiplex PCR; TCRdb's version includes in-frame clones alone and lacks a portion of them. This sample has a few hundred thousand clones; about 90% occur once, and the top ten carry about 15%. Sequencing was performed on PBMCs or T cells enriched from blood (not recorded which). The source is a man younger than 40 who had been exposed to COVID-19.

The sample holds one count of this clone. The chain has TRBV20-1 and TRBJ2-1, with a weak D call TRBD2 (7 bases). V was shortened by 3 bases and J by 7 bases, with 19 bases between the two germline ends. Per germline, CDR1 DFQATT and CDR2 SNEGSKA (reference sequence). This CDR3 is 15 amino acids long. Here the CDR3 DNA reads TGCAGTGCTAGTTCTTCGGGGGGCCTGAGGAATGAGCAGTTCTTC. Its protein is CSASSSGGLRNEQFF.

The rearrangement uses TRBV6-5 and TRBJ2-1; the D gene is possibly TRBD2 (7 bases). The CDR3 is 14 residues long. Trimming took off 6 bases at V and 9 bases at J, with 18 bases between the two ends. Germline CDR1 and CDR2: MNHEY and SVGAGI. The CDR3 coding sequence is TGTGCCAGCAGAGGGGGGGCCTCTCCCCGTGAGCAGTTCTTC. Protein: CASRGGASPREQFF.

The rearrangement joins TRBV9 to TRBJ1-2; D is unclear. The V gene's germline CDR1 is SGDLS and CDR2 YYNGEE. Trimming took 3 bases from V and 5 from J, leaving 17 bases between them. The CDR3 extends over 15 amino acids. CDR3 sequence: CASSGTKEEKYGYTF. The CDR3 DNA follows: TGTGCCAGCAGCGGGACGAAGGAGGAGAAATATGGCTACACCTTC.

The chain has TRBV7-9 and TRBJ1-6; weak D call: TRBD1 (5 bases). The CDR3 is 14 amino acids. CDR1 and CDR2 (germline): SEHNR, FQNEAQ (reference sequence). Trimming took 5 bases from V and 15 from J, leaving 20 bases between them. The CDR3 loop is CASSRDSEGPLLHF. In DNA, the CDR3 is TGTGCCAGCAGCCGGGACTCCGAGGGTCCACTCCTCCACTTT.

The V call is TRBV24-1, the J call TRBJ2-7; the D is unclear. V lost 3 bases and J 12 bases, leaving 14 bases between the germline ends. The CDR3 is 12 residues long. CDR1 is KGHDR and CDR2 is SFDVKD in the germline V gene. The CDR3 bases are TGTGCCACCAGTGATGGTACTCCCAGGTGGTACTTC. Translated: CATSDGTPRWYF.

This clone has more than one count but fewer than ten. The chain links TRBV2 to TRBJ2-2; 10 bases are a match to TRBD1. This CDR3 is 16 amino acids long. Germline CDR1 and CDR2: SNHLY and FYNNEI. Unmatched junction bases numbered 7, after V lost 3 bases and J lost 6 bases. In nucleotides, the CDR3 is TGTGCCAGCAGTGACTGGGACAGGGGATCGGCCGGGGAGCTGTTTTTT. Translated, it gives CASSDWDRGSAGELFF. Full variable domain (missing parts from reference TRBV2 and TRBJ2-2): EPEVTQTPSHQVTQMGQEVILRCVPISNHLYFYWYRQILGQKVEFLVSFYNNEISEKSEIFDDQFSVERPDGSNFTLKIRSTKLEDSAMYFCASSDWDRGSAGELFFGEGSRLTVL.

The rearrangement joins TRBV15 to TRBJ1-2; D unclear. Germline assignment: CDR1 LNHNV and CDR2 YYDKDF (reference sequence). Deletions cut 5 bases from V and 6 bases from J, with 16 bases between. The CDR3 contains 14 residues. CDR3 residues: CATSGPPPVHGYTF. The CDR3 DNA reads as TGTGCCACCAGCGGGCCCCCCCCGGTCCATGGCTACACCTTC.

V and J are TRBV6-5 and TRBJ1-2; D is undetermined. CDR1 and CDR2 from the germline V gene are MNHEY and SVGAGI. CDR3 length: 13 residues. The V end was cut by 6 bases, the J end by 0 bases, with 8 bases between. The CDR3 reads CASRLVANYGYTF. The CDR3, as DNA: TGTGCCAGCAGACTCGTGGCTAACTATGGCTACACCTTC.

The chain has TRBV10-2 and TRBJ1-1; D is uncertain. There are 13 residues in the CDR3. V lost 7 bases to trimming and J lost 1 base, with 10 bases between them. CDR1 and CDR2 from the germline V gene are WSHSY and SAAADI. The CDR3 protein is CASKDWENTEAFF. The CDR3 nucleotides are TGCGCCAGCAAGGACTGGGAGAACACTGAAGCTTTCTTT.

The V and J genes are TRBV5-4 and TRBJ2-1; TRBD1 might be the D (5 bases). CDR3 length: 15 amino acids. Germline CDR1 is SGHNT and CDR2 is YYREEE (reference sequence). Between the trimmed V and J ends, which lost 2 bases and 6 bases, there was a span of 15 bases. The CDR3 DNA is TGTGCCAGCAGCTTAGCAGGGTCCACTTTCAATGAGCAGTTCTTC. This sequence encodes CASSLAGSTFNEQFF.

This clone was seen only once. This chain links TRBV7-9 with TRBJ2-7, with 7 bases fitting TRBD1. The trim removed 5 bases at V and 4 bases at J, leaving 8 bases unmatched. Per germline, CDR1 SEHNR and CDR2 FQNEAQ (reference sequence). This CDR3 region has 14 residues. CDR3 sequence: CASSPPGQWYEQYF. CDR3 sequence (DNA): TGTGCCAGCAGCCCACCGGGACAGTGGTACGAGCAGTACTTC.

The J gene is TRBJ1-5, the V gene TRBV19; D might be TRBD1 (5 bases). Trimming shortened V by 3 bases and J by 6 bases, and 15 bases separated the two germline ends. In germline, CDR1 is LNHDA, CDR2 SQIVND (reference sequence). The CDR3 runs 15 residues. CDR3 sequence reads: CASSMGLKGSQPQHF. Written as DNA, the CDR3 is TGTGCCAGTAGTATGGGACTGAAAGGTAGTCAGCCCCAGCATTTT.

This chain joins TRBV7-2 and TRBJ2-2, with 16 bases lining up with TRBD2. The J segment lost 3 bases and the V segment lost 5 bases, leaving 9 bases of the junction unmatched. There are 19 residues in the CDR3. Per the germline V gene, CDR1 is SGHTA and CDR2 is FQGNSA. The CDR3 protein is CASSQSKGLAGGYTGELFF. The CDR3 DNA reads TGTGCCAGCAGCCAATCCAAGGGACTAGCGGGGGGGTACACCGGGGAGCTGTTTTTT.

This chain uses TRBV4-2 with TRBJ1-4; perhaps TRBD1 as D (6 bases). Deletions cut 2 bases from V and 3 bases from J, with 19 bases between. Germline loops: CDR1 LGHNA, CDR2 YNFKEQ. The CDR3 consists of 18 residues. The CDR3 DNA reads TGTGCCAGCAGCCAAACCCACCGGGGGGCGCGATCTAATGAAAAACTGTTTTTT. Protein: CASSQTHRGARSNEKLFF.